This T cell receptor beta chain originates from a study of blood T cell repertoires in COVID-19. Overall study: Donors in the United States, Italy and Spain gave samples during acute or convalescent COVID-19. T cells, B-cell-depleted T cells, or PBMCs supplied cDNA or gDNA.

TCRdb's table, derived via immunoSEQ multiplex PCR, lists solely in-frame clones and lacks some. The table has 120,000 or so clones, approximately 90% seen once; the top ten hold 1.5%. As regards this clone: Its ends do not fully match the called genes, so a read error is possible.

The sample comprised peripheral blood. This sequence was found in a human donor in a cohort sampled during active COVID-19.

Written as DNA, the CDR3 is TGTGCTAGCAGCCTCACCGGGACTAGTATAGGCGGGGAGCTGTTTTTT. Translated, it gives CASSLTGTSIGGELFF. The chain couples TRBV7-7 to TRBJ2-2; TRBD2 agrees at 8 bases. This CDR3 spans 16 amino acids. Germline V CDR1 and CDR2: SSHAT, FNYEAQ (reference sequence). The complete variable domain, with remaining parts taken from reference TRBV7-7 and TRBJ2-2, reads GAGVSQSPRYKVTKRGQDVTLRCDPISSHATLYWYQQALGQGPEFLTYFNYEAQPDKSGLPSDRFSAERPEGSISTLTIQRTEQRDSAMYRCASSLTGTSIGGELFFGEGSRLTVL.